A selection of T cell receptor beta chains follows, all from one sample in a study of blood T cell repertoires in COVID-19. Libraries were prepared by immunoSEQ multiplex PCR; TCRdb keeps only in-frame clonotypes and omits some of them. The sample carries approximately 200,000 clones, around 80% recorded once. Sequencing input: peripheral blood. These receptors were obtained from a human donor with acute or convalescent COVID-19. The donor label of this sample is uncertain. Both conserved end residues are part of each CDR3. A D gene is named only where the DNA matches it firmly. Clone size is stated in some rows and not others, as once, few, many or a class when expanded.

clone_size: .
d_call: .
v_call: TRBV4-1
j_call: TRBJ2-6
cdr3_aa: CASSQESSAIGGANVLTF
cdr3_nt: TGCGCCAGCAGCCAAGAAAGTAGCGCTATCGGAGGGGCCAACGTCCTGACTTTC

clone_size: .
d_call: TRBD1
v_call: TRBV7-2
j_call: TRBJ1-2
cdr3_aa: CASSKGQGALDRGYTF
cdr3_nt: TGTGCCAGCAGCAAGGGACAGGGGGCATTGGATCGTGGCTACACCTTC

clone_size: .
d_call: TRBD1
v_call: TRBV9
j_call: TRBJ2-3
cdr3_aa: CASSVVGDRKTQYF
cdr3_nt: TGTGCCAGCAGCGTAGTCGGGGACAGGAAAACGCAGTATTTT

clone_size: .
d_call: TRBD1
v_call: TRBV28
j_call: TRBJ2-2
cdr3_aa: CASRRQGSGELFF
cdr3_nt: TGTGCCAGCAGGCGACAGGGATCCGGGGAGCTGTTTTTT

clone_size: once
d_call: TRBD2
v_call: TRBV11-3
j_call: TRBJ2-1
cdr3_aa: CASSPGLAGVQFF
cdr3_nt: TGTGCCAGCAGCCCAGGACTAGCGGGAGTGCAGTTCTTC

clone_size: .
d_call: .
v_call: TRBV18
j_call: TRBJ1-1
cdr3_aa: CASSPGTATNTEAFF
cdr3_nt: TGTGCCAGCTCACCAGGCACAGCCACGAACACTGAAGCTTTCTTT

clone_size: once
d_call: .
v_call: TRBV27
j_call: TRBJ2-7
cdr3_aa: CASSRGGPPSYEQYF
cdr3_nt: TGTGCCAGCAGCCGAGGGGGACCACCCTCCTACGAGCAGTACTTC

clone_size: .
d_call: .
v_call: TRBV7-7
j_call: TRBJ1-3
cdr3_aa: CATGDTAGNTIYF
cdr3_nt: TGTGCCACCGGAGATACCGCTGGAAACACCATATATTTT

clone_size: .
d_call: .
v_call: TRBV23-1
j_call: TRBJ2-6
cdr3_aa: CASSQPLVGANVLTF
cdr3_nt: TGCGCCAGCAGTCAACCCCTCGTGGGGGCCAACGTCCTGACTTTC

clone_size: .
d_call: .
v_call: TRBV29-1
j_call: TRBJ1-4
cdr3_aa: CSVLGVGEKLFF
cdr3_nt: TGCAGCGTTCTAGGAGTGGGTGAAAAACTGTTTTTT

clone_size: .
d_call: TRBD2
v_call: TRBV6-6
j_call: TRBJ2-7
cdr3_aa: CASQLAGGPYEQYF
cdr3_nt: TGTGCCAGCCAACTAGCGGGAGGCCCCTACGAGCAGTACTTC

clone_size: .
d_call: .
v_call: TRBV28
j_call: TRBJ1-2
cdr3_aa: CASRTGGNYGYTF
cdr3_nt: TGTGCCAGCAGAACCGGGGGAAACTATGGCTACACCTTC

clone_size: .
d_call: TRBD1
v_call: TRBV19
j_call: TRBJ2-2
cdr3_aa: CASRFGQANTGELFF
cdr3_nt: TGTGCCAGCCGGTTCGGACAGGCGAACACCGGGGAGCTGTTTTTT

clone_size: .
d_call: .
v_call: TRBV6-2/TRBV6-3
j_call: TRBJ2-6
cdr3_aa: CASSAGTLAGANVLTF
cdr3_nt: TGTGCCAGCAGCGCCGGGACTCTCGCTGGGGCCAACGTCCTGACTTTC

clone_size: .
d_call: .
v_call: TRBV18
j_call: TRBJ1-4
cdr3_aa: CASSRRTVATNEKLFF
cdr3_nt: TGTGCCAGCTCACGACGGACAGTTGCAACTAATGAAAAACTGTTTTTT

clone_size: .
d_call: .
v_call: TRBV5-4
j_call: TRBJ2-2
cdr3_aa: CASSLVGVNTGELFF
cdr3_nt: TGTGCCAGCAGCTTAGTCGGGGTGAACACCGGGGAGCTGTTTTTT

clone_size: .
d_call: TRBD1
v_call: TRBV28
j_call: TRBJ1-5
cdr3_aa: CASSPPGTVHSNQPQHF
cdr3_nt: TGTGCCAGCAGCCCCCCCGGGACAGTCCATAGCAATCAGCCCCAGCATTTT

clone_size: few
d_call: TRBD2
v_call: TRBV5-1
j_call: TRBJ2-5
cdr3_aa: CASSFGGDQETQYF
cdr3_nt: TGCGCCAGCAGCTTTGGGGGGGACCAAGAGACCCAGTACTTC

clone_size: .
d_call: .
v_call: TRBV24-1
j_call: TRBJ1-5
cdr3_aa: CATSDGFSNQPQHF
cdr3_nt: TGTGCCACCAGTGACGGGTTTAGCAATCAGCCCCAGCATTTT

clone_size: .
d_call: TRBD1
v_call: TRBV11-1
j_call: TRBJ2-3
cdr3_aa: CASSLTQGAYTQYF
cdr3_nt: TGTGCCAGCAGCTTAACGCAGGGGGCATATACGCAGTATTTT

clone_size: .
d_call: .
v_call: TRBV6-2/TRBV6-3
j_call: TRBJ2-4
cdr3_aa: CASSYAERIAKNIQYF
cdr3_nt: TGTGCCAGCAGTTACGCGGAGAGGATAGCCAAAAACATTCAGTACTTC

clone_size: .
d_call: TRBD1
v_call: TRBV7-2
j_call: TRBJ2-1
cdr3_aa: CASSRARPGQGRNEQFF
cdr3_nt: TGTGCCAGCAGCAGGGCCCGCCCGGGACAGGGGAGGAATGAGCAGTTCTTC

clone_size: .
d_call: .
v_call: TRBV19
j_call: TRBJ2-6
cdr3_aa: CASSGKTIVAF
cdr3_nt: TGTGCCAGTAGTGGCAAGACAATCGTCGCTTTC

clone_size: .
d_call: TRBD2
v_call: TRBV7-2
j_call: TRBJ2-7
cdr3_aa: CASSLGDASGRRPYEQYF
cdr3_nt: TGTGCCAGCAGCTTAGGGGATGCTAGCGGAAGGCGCCCCTACGAGCAGTACTTC

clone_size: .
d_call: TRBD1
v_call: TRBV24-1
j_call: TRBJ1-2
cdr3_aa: CATSERTGGGYTF
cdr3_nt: TGTGCCACCAGTGAGCGGACAGGGGGTGGCTACACCTTC

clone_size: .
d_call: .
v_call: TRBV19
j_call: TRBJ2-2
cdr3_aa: CASSRGGTGELFF
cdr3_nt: TGTGCCAGTTCTCGGGGTGGGACCGGGGAGCTGTTTTTT

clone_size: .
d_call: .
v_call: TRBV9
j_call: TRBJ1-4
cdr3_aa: CASSPSRVREKLFF
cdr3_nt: TGTGCCAGCAGCCCGTCCAGGGTGAGGGAAAAACTGTTTTTT

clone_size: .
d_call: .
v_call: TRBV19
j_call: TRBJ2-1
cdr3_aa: CASSIDGPGKEQFF
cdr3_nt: TGTGCCAGTAGTATAGATGGCCCGGGAAAAGAGCAGTTCTTC

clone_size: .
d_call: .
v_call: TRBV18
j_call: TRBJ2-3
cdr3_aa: CASSPRQGGTDTQYF
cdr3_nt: TGTGCCAGCTCACCACGACAGGGAGGAACAGATACGCAGTATTTT

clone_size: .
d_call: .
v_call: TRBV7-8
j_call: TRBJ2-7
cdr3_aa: CASSLVVRGSYEQYF
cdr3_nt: TGTGCCAGCAGCTTAGTGGTTAGGGGATCCTACGAGCAGTACTTC

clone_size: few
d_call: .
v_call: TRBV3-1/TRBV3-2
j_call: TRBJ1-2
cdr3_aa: CASSPGTGSGYTF
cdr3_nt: TGTGCCAGCAGTCCGGGAACCGGGTCTGGCTACACCTTC

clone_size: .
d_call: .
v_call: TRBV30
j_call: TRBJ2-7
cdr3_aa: CAWSVGGVSYEQYF
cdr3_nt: TGTGCCTGGAGTGTAGGGGGGGTCTCCTACGAGCAGTACTTC

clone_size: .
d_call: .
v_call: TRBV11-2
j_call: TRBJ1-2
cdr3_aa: CASSSDYYGYTF
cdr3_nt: TGTGCCAGCAGCTCCGACTATTATGGCTACACCTTC

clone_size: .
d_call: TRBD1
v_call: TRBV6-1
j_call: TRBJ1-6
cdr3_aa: CASSEAGGDRGYNSPLHF
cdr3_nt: TGTGCCAGCAGTGAAGCAGGGGGGGACAGGGGTTATAATTCACCCCTCCACTTT

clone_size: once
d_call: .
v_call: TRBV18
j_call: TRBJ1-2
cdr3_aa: CASSPKAGEYYTF
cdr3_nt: TGTGCCAGCTCACCAAAGGCAGGGGAATACTACACCTTC

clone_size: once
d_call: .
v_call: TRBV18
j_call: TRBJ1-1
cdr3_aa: CASSPFAPGMNTEAFF
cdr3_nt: TGTGCCAGCTCACCATTCGCCCCGGGGATGAACACTGAAGCTTTCTTT

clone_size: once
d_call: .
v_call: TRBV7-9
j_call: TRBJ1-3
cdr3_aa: CASSPVFRGTSGNTIYF
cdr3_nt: TGTGCCAGCAGTCCTGTGTTTCGGGGTACCTCTGGAAACACCATATATTTT

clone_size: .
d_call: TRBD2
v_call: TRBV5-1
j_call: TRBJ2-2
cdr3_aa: CASSLAAGEWGELFF
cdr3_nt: TGCGCCAGCAGCTTGGCAGCGGGAGAATGGGGGGAGCTGTTTTTT

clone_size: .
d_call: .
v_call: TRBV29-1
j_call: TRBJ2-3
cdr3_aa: CSVETGADTQYF
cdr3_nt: TGCAGCGTTGAAACCGGGGCAGATACGCAGTATTTT

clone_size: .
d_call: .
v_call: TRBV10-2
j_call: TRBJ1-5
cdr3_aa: CASGQTYQPQHF
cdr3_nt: TGCGCCAGCGGACAGACCTATCAGCCCCAGCATTTT